The 5 T cell receptor beta chains in this list originate from one sample, sequenced in a study of post-analysis software for immune sequencing data. Findings and limits, study-wide: With TRBV5-6, TRBV5-1 and TRBV20-1 included, roughly five TRBV segments were more frequent in patients than in controls.

The library was made from cDNA and included unique molecular identifiers. TCRdb fed the PCR reads into MiXCR, producing one record per CDR3 protein. This table has some 700,000 distinct CDR3 sequences, approximately 60% appearing once. These TCRs' antigens remain unknown. The sequenced sample was blood. These receptors were taken from a girl between 2 and 10 years old with multiple sclerosis.

The J gene is TRBJ2-1, the V gene TRBV29-1; D is undetermined. Germline V gene sequence: CDR1 SQVTM, CDR2 ANQGSEA. Trimming pared 4 bases from V and 1 base from J, leaving 17 bases between. This CDR3 is built from 16 residues. Written as DNA, the CDR3 is TGCAGCGTTGGCGGTGGGGTCCAGGAGTCCTACAATGAGCAGTTCTTC. Translating gives CSVGGGVQESYNEQFF.

This clonotype was recorded once. This chain connects TRBV5-1 to TRBJ2-1, with D perhaps TRBD1 (5 bases). The CDR3 has 16 residues. Germline loops: CDR1 SGHRS, CDR2 YFSETQ. V was pared by 3 bases and J by 4 bases, with 17 bases between. The CDR3 sequence: CASSYGHLKGYNEQFF. The CDR3 DNA reads TGCGCCAGCAGCTACGGACACTTAAAAGGATACAATGAGCAGTTCTTC.

In this sample, this clonotype turned up a few times. The chain recombines TRBV10-3 with TRBJ2-2; 8 bases line up with TRBD2. This CDR3 has 17 residues. V trimming: 11 bases; J trimming: 2 bases; junction bases outside the gene matches: 16. From germline, CDR1 is ENHRY and CDR2 SYGVKD. CDR3 DNA: TGTGCCGCCGGTAGGAGCGGGAGTATTTCTAACACCGGGGAGCTGTTTTTT. Amino acid sequence: CAAGRSGSISNTGELFF.

This clonotype was counted a few times. The CDR3 region is CASNSGDRSRDTEAFF. The CDR3 bases are TGTGCCAGCAATTCCGGGGACAGGTCAAGGGACACTGAAGCTTTCTTT. The chain couples TRBV12-3 or TRBV12-4 to TRBJ1-1, with 8 bases aligning to TRBD1. The CDR3 has 16 residues. J was trimmed by 3 bases and V by 7 bases; bases with no gene match: 13.

The chain has TRBV19 and TRBJ2-7; 7 positions agree with TRBD2. Germline values: CDR1 LNHDA, CDR2 SQIVND (reference sequence). This CDR3 has 13 amino acids. V shed 9 bases and J 3 bases; nucleotides not matched to a gene: 8. DNA of the CDR3: TGTGCCAGAAGGACGGGAGGTAGCTACGAGCAGTACTTC. This sequence encodes CARRTGGSYEQYF.